The rows below give T cell receptor beta chains drawn from one sample of a study of CXCR4 blockade with PD-1 therapy in pancreatic cancer. The table came from immunoSEQ multiplex PCR; TCRdb's copy has only in-frame clones and leaves some out. The sample lists thousands of clones, 45% to 60% occurring once. The specimen sequenced was tumor tissue. The receptors originated from a human donor with pancreatic ductal adenocarcinoma. The CDR3 runs from the conserved cysteine through the conserved F or W. Each record gives: clone size, V gene, D gene, J gene, CDR3 DNA, CDR3 protein. A D gene is named only where the DNA matches it firmly. Clone size is given for some rows only: seen once, a few or many times, or a class if the clone is expanded.

>few|TRBV6-8|TRBD1|TRBJ1-1
TGTGCCAGCAGTTCCTCATTCGACAGGGATACTGAAGCTTTCTTT
CASSSSFDRDTEAFF
>NA|TRBV4-1|NA|TRBJ2-1
TGCGCCAGCAGCCTAATGCAAACTCCGAGCTCCTACAATGAGCAGTTCTTC
CASSLMQTPSSYNEQFF
>NA|TRBV19|NA|TRBJ2-1
TGTGCCAGTAGTATACCGGGACGAACTAATGAGCAGTTCTTC
CASSIPGRTNEQFF
>NA|TRBV18|NA|TRBJ2-7
TGTGCCAGCTCGTTTCGCCCCCAAGGGCGCCGGGCCTACGAGCAGTACTTC
CASSFRPQGRRAYEQYF
>NA|TRBV30|NA|TRBJ1-1
TGTGCCTGGAGCAAAAACACTGAAGCTTTCTTT
CAWSKNTEAFF
>NA|TRBV19|TRBD1|TRBJ1-2
TGTGCCAGTAGTATACCGGGACAGGGGGCGAGTGGCTACACCTTC
CASSIPGQGASGYTF
>NA|TRBV19|NA|TRBJ2-1
TGTGCCAGTAGCAGCGGGTACGCAGTAAATGAGCAGTTCTTC
CASSSGYAVNEQFF
>NA|TRBV6-8|NA|TRBJ2-1
TGTGCCAGCAGTTACGAGGCAAGCTCCTACAATGAGCAGTTCTTC
CASSYEASSYNEQFF
>few|TRBV12-5|NA|TRBJ2-5
TGTGCTAGCAGTTTATTGAGGAAAGGTGAGACCCAGTACTTC
CASSLLRKGETQYF
>NA|TRBV6-8|NA|TRBJ2-2
TGTGCCACCGCCCACCAGGGAGGTCCCGGGGAGCTGTTTTTT
CATAHQGGPGELFF
>NA|TRBV2|NA|TRBJ2-2
TGTGCCACCCGTGCCCAGGGTAACACCGGGGAGCTGTTTTTT
CATRAQGNTGELFF
>once|TRBV6-8|TRBD2|TRBJ2-3
TGTGCCAGCAGTTTTTTGACTAGCGGGACCTCTCCTGAAGATACGCAGTATTTT
CASSFLTSGTSPEDTQYF
>NA|TRBV6-7|NA|TRBJ2-2
TGTGCCAGCAGTGGGCGGACAGTGAACACCGGGGAGCTGTTTTTT
CASSGRTVNTGELFF
>medium-sized|TRBV11-3|TRBD1|TRBJ2-1
TGTGCCAGCAGCTCGCCTTTAGGACAGGGAAAGTACAATGAGCAGTTCTTC
CASSSPLGQGKYNEQFF
>NA|TRBV5-1|NA|TRBJ1-4
TGCGCCAGCAGCCCAATGGGGGGCGGTGAAAAACTGTTTTTT
CASSPMGGGEKLFF
>NA|TRBV19|TRBD2|TRBJ2-1
TGTGCCAGTAGTATCATGACTAGCGGGAGGGGTTACAATGAGCAGTTCTTC
CASSIMTSGRGYNEQFF
>few|TRBV28|NA|TRBJ1-5
TGTGCCAGCAGTTCTCGACAGCCGGGGAGGAGCAATCAGCCCCAGCATTTT
CASSSRQPGRSNQPQHF
>NA|TRBV7-4|TRBD2|TRBJ2-3
TGTGCCAGCAGCTTACAGCGGGGGGTTGATGATACGCAGTATTTT
CASSLQRGVDDTQYF
>NA|TRBV5-1|NA|TRBJ2-7
TGCGCCAGCAGCTCGGACCCAGGGTCGCGCGAGCAGTACTTC
CASSSDPGSREQYF
>NA|TRBV6-1|NA|TRBJ1-3
TGTGCCAGCAGTGAAGCCCACGGCGGCTCTTCTGGAAACACCATATATTTT
CASSEAHGGSSGNTIYF
>once|TRBV28|NA|TRBJ2-1
TGTGCCAGCAGCCCATCTCGGGACTTTAAGAACAATGAGCAGTTCTTC
CASSPSRDFKNNEQFF
>NA|TRBV18|TRBD1|TRBJ1-1
TGTGCCAGCTCACCCAACAGGGGACAGGGTTACACTGAAGCTTTCTTT
CASSPNRGQGYTEAFF
>once|TRBV2|NA|TRBJ1-1
TGTGCCAGCAGTGAGCACAGAGGGAGCACTGAAGCTTTCTTT
CASSEHRGSTEAFF
>NA|TRBV15|TRBD1|TRBJ1-2
TGTGCCACCAGCAGAGACAACAGGGGGAGCGGCTACACCTTC
CATSRDNRGSGYTF
>NA|TRBV29-1|NA|TRBJ1-1
TGCAGCGTTGTGGGATTTGGAAACACTGAAGCTTTCTTT
CSVVGFGNTEAFF
>NA|TRBV28|NA|TRBJ2-2
TGTGCCAGCAGTACCGCGGGATCGAGAGACGGGGAGCTGTTTTTT
CASSTAGSRDGELFF
>few|TRBV1|NA|TRBJ2-7
TGCGCCAGCAGCCAAGATTGGTCGGGACAGGGGGACCACGAGCAGTACTTC
CASSQDWSGQGDHEQYF
>once|TRBV19|NA|TRBJ2-3
TGTGCCAGTAGTATAGGTTACCCCCCACGACGAGGCACAGATACGCAGTATTTT
CASSIGYPPRRGTDTQYF
>NA|TRBV19|TRBD1|TRBJ1-2
TGTGCCAGTAGTGAGGACAGGGTCTATGGCTACACCTTC
CASSEDRVYGYTF
>few|TRBV6-8|NA|TRBJ1-1
TGTGCCAGCACCTTCCTAGGGGGCACTGAAGCTTTCTTT
CASTFLGGTEAFF
>few|TRBV27|TRBD2|TRBJ2-5
TGTGCCAGCAGTTCACGGGGGGGCCGAGAGACCCAGTACTTC
CASSSRGGRETQYF
>few|TRBV6-8|NA|TRBJ1-1
TGTGCCACCAACAGGGTAGACGGCCTGGCTTTCTTT
CATNRVDGLAFF
>few|TRBV11-3|TRBD2|TRBJ2-3
TGTGCCAGCAGCGACCGGACTAGCGGGGGGCCAGATACGCAGTATTTT
CASSDRTSGGPDTQYF
>NA|TRBV12-5|NA|TRBJ1-4
TGTGCCAGCACCCTCGGGGGAGAGAAACTGTTTTTT
CASTLGGEKLFF
>NA|TRBV19|TRBD2|TRBJ2-1
TGTGCCACTAGCGGGATGGTTTCGAATGAGCAGTTCTTC
CATSGMVSNEQFF
>NA|TRBV18|TRBD1|TRBJ2-1
TGTGCCAGCTCACCCAGACAGGGAACACACAATGAGCAGTTCTTC
CASSPRQGTHNEQFF
>once|TRBV19|NA|TRBJ1-3
TGTGCCAGTAGTCTCCTGGCGGAGCTCTCTGGAAACACCATATATTTT
CASSLLAELSGNTIYF
>few|TRBV6-8|NA|TRBJ2-6
TGTGCCAGCAGCAACTCCGGGGCCAACGTCCTGACTTTC
CASSNSGANVLTF
>NA|TRBV25-1|NA|TRBJ1-2
TGTGCCAGCAGTGATATTGTGACACCCTATGGCTACACCTTC
CASSDIVTPYGYTF
>NA|TRBV6-7|NA|TRBJ2-2
TGTGCCAGCAGGAACAGGGAAGGAGGGGAGCTGTTTTTT
CASRNREGGELFF
>NA|TRBV2|NA|TRBJ2-7
TGTGCCAGCAGAACGCCGCTAACCTACGAGCAGTACTTC
CASRTPLTYEQYF
>NA|TRBV6-8|NA|TRBJ2-7
TGTGCCAGCAGGAGACAGACCAACTACGAGCAGTACTTC
CASRRQTNYEQYF
>NA|TRBV19|NA|TRBJ2-5
TGTGCCAGTAGTATAGGAGCTTCTGAGACCCAGTACTTC
CASSIGASETQYF